The present T cell receptor beta chain was sequenced within a study of T cells in localized non-small cell lung cancer (dated by TCRdb to about 2020). About the investigation overall: T cell repertoires of some 240 early-stage NSCLC patients were analyzed, with tumors being compared against uninvolved tumor-adjacent lungs. The cohort consisted of under 300 treatment-naive NSCLC patients whose localized lung tumors had been resected. NSCLC patients had a mean age of around 61 years, and 120 to 150 were male and 107 female. General conclusions and limits of the study: Higher blood T cell density associated with longer overall survival, while higher adjacent-lung clonality associated with shorter survival. The highest T cell clonality was observed in uninvolved tumor-adjacent lung, where clonality exceeded that of tumor, suggesting that antigenic responses were more focused in uninvolved tumor-adjacent lung. Because multi-region sequencing of the tumors was not done, intratumor heterogeneity could not be ruled out. Because of the exploratory design, TCR variables were selected using unadjusted p-values without false-discovery rate correction. A median of about 55 of the top 100 tumor clones were detected in paired uninvolved adjacent lung, and under 30 of these tumor clones were also found among the top 100 clones of the paired uninvolved adjacent lung.

At diagnosis, tumor, uninvolved tumor-adjacent lung and peripheral blood were collected and then preserved as a mix of FFPE and fresh-frozen material. Blood samples were analyzed as peripheral blood mononuclear cells for TCR repertoire profiling. As concerns this clone: Its antigen target is currently unknown. Base-call qualities are not available, and no considerably larger clone is one nucleotide away.

V and J are truncated by 4 bases and 0 bases respectively, leaving an intervening sequence of 11 bases. The germline V gene provides CDR1 SGDLS and CDR2 YYNGEE. The CDR3 numbers 15 residues from cysteine through phenylalanine. The sequence is cut down to CDR3 DNA, 45 bases in frame from base 1. The immunoSEQ Assay was used to sequence TCR beta CDR3 regions from DNA. In the paper's pipeline: T cell density was computed as TCR beta template counts normalized to usable DNA estimated by amplifying housekeeping genes. Richness was estimated with the preseqR package, extrapolating to 400,000 templates for PBMC samples and 120,000 templates for tissue samples. Clonality was defined by subtracting Pielou's evenness from one. Tissue-enriched TCRs were identified by differential abundance testing using productive amino-acid clonotypes, minimum total count 5 and alpha 0.1. The Jaccard Index and the Morisita Overlap Index were used to measure how much the repertoires overlapped between compartments. GLIPH grouped TCR beta CDR3s together with public tetramer-defined viral CDR3s, and a viral motif had to include at least three viral sequences and show V-gene enrichment. Entries here come from immuneACCESS through TCRdb and include only in-frame sequences with V and J called. Some clones fail to appear in such tables; in the studies checked, an unresolved V gene covers under half of the shortfall, and the cause of the remainder is unknown. That table gives V, J and clone size, and the DNA gave D and trimming. The sample profile shows about 43,000 clones; roughly 90% of them were found once. About 10% of the sample rests with the top ten.

The specimen comprised PBMCs, sampled before any cancer treatment. The chain uses TRBV9 and TRBJ1-5, with the D gene not confidently named. The sequence was obtained from a woman between 35 and 70 years old with stage II lung adenocarcinoma. CDR3 sequence: CASSTGGNSNQPQHF. In nucleotides, the sequence is TGTGCCAGCAGCACCGGAGGGAATAGCAATCAGCCCCAGCATTTT. Extended through the reference TRBV9 and TRBJ1-5 proteins, this CDR3 yields the full variable domain: DSGVTQTPKHLITATGQRVTLRCSPRSGDLSVYWYQQSLDQGLQFLIQYYNGEERAKGNILERFSAQQFPDLHSELNLSSLELGDSALYFCASSTGGNSNQPQHFGDGTRLSIL.